This T cell receptor beta chain was captured in a study of CD8+CD57+ T cells in acquired aplastic anemia. Study context: Mean DNA quantity obtained from sorted CD4+ and CD8+ cells was 3.2 ug. Sequencing produced an average of about 10 million reads per healthy donor for CD4+ cells. Study outcomes and limitations: Patients and controls shared roughly 28 CD8+ CDR3 sequences, which appeared highly expressed in patients and within their immunodominant clones. The CD8+ Simpson's diversity of patients and controls was not significantly different.

The template used for profiling TCR beta VDJ and CDR3 was genomic DNA. Each CDR3 protein gets one entry after TCRdb re-called the reads with MiXCR. The sample has roughly 130,000 distinct CDR3 sequences, about 46% seen once. A note on this clonotype: The antigen remains undetermined.

The CDR3 is made up of 15 amino acids. Trimming pared 2 bases from V and 6 bases from J, leaving 14 bases between. CDR1 MNHEY and CDR2 SVGAGI come from the germline V gene. The clonotype was recovered from a human donor in good health, serving as a control. This chain connects TRBV6-5 to TRBJ1-5; D possibly corresponds to TRBD1 (5 bases). What was sequenced was sorted CD4+, CD8+, or CD8+CD57+ T cells (not recorded which) from PBMCs. CDR3 DNA: TGTGCCAGCAGTTACGCGCGGGGGGGGATTCAGCCCCAGCATTTT. This sequence encodes CASSYARGGIQPQHF.